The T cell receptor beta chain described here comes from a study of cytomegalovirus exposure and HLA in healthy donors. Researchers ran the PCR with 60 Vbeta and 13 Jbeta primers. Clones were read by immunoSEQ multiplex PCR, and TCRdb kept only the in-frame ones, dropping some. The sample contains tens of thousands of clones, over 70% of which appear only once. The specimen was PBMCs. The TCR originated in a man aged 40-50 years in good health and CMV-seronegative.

The CDR3 spells CSLTDREGDTEAFF. CDR3 in DNA: TGCAGCCTGACGGACCGGGAGGGGGACACTGAAGCTTTCTTT. This chain uses TRBV29-1 with TRBJ1-1, with a tentative D call TRBD1 (6 bases). Looked up from germline, CDR1 is SQVTM and CDR2 is ANQGSEA. V gave up 8 bases and J gave up 3 bases, with 19 bases separating them. This CDR3 has 14 amino acids.